The following is a T cell receptor beta chain sequence with its context. The record originates from a study of shared clonotypes between healthy human individuals. As for the study in general: The donor group consisted of two women and three men, aged 18 to 49. Three CD4 naive, three CD4 memory, two CD8 naive and one CD8 memory plate were used per donor.

Between the trimmed V and J ends, which lost 3 bases and 7 bases, there was a span of 6 bases. Germline CDR1 reads SNHLY; CDR2 reads FYNNEI. CDR3 length: 11 residues. In the study's own analysis: Filtering differed, since immunoSEQ gave only junction sequences and no quality scores. Generated by immunoSEQ multiplex PCR, the TCRdb table keeps only in-frame clones and is missing some. The V and J calls and clone size are taken from that table; D and trimming were inferred from the DNA. The sample yields about 1.5 million clones, 98% seen once. The genes are TRBV2 and TRBJ2-5, with D uncertain. Source material: naive CD4+ T cells sorted from blood. As for subset: CD45RA+ positively selected. This receptor was obtained from a man under 40 in good health. The DNA of the CDR3 is TGTGCCAGCAGTGAGCCCACGACCCAGTACTTC. Translating it yields CASSEPTTQYF.